Below are 30 T cell receptor beta chains sequenced from a single sample in a study of T cell responses to AZD1222 COVID-19 vaccine (dated by TCRdb to the early 2020s). The time point label corresponds to: about 28 days (+/-7) after the second vaccine dose. The library was generated by the immunoSEQ multiplex PCR assay. In TCRdb, the immuneACCESS table is reduced to in-frame sequences with V and J assigned. These tables do not hold every clone; where another copy was compared, an unresolved V gene accounts for under half, and the others remain unexplained. This sample comprises tens of thousands of clones, roughly 84% of them detected only once. The ten largest clonotypes hold 15% to 20% of the sample. Sequenced here: peripheral blood, sampled 28 days after the second AZD1222 dose. The receptor source for this set is an adult who received the AZD1222 COVID-19 vaccine.

CDR3 region: CASSWNRGLVYNEQFF. DNA of the CDR3: TGTGCCAGCAGCTGGAACAGGGGACTAGTCTACAATGAGCAGTTCTTC. This rearrangement joins TRBV13 to TRBJ2-1; tentative D call: TRBD2 (8 bases). V was trimmed by 4 bases and J by 3 bases, leaving 16 bases between them. This CDR3 is 16 amino acids long. CDR1 and CDR2 from the germline V gene are PRHDT and FYEKMQ (reference sequence).

The chain employs TRBV7-3 and TRBJ2-3, with D possibly TRBD1 on 6 matching bases. CDR1 and CDR2 (germline): SGHTA, FQGTGA. V lost 4 bases to trimming and J lost 4 bases, with 18 bases between them. The length of the CDR3 is 16 residues. CDR3 residues: CASSSQGSRRADTQYF. The CDR3 nucleotides read TGTGCCAGCAGCTCCCAGGGGTCCCGCAGGGCAGATACGCAGTATTTT.

The chain has TRBV5-1 and TRBJ1-1; 8 bases map to TRBD1. The J segment lost 4 bases and the V segment lost 4 bases, leaving 3 bases of the junction unmatched. The CDR3 runs to 13 residues. Germline V gene lookup returns CDR1 SGHRS and CDR2 YFSETQ. CDR3 sequence reads: CASSGTGGTEAFF. The CDR3 nucleotides are TGCGCCAGCAGCGGAACAGGGGGCACTGAAGCTTTCTTT.

V usage is TRBV30 and J usage is TRBJ1-1, with D unresolved. The CDR3 runs 11 residues. V was shortened by 8 bases and J by 3 bases, with 10 bases between the two germline ends. CDR1 is GTSNPN, CDR2 SVGIG, per germline (reference sequence). CDR3 sequence: CAGRRYTEAFF. CDR3 nucleotides: TGTGCCGGGCGGAGGTACACTGAAGCTTTCTTT.

The chain links TRBV28 to TRBJ2-1; possible D gene TRBD2, 6 bases. In germline, CDR1 is MDHEN, CDR2 SYDVKM. Trimming took off 3 bases at V and 9 bases at J, with 15 bases between the two ends. CDR3 length: 14 amino acids. The chain's CDR3 is CASSLVTRRSEQFF. Here the CDR3 DNA reads TGTGCCAGCAGTTTGGTGACTAGGAGGAGTGAGCAGTTCTTC.

As concerns this clone: Germline is not matched at one junction end, which may reflect a read error. The chain links TRBV12-3 or TRBV12-4 to TRBJ1-3; TRBD1 is a possible D gene (6 bases). The length of the CDR3 is 12 residues. The CDR3 sequence is CASSTTGQGLSF. The CDR3 DNA sequence: TGTGCCAGCAGCACTACAGGGCAGGGCCTGTCATTT.

This chain uses TRBV20-1 with TRBJ1-5; D is uncertain. The CDR3 is made up of 11 amino acids. From germline, CDR1 is DFQATT and CDR2 SNEGSKA (reference sequence). V was cut by 5 bases and J by 5 bases, with 7 bases left in between. The CDR3 spells CSAAGDQPQHF. The DNA of the CDR3 is TGCAGTGCTGCCGGGGATCAGCCCCAGCATTTT.

The chain links TRBV2 to TRBJ2-2; no clear D gene. V was pared by 7 bases and J by 6 bases, with 12 bases between. CDR3 length: 13 amino acids. The germline V gene has CDR1 SNHLY and CDR2 FYNNEI. CDR3 amino acids: CASTNSRSGELFF. The CDR3 DNA reads as TGTGCCAGCACCAACTCTAGGTCCGGGGAGCTGTTTTTT. Together with reference TRBV2 and TRBJ2-2, the CDR3 gives the full variable domain: EPEVTQTPSHQVTQMGQEVILRCVPISNHLYFYWYRQILGQKVEFLVSFYNNEISEKSEIFDDQFSVERPDGSNFTLKIRSTKLEDSAMYFCASTNSRSGELFFGEGSRLTVL.

The genes are TRBV11-2 and TRBJ1-6, with a possible D match to TRBD1 (5 bases). Trimming removed 5 bases from V and 6 bases from J, with 14 bases in between. Per germline, CDR1 SGHAT and CDR2 FQNNGV. This CDR3 has 15 amino acids. The DNA of the CDR3 is TGTGCCAGCAGCCAAGAGGGGAGAGTTAATTCACCCCTCCACTTT. This codes for CASSQEGRVNSPLHF.

The chain carries TRBV7-9 and TRBJ1-1; D is perhaps TRBD1 (6 bases). Germline V lookup: CDR1 SEHNR, CDR2 FQNEAQ (reference sequence). The CDR3 length is 15 residues. V was cut by 5 bases and J by 4 bases, with 17 bases left in between. As DNA, the CDR3 is TGTGCCAGCAGCCCCGTGGGGGGCCCGCCCACTGAAGCTTTCTTT. Its protein is CASSPVGGPPTEAFF.

This sequence joins TRBV3-1 (or the pseudogene TRBV3-2) and TRBJ1-1; D remains unclear. Germline lookup yields CDR1 LGHDT and CDR2 YNNKEL (reference sequence). CDR3 size: 12 residues. The V and J ends lost 6 bases and 3 bases respectively, with 8 bases between them. CDR3 sequence: CASRSGYTEAFF. The CDR3 DNA reads as TGTGCCAGCAGGTCGGGCTACACTGAAGCTTTCTTT.

The CDR3 DNA follows: TGTGCCAGCAGTTACTCCACAGGGGAGACCCAGTACTTC. Residues: CASSYSTGETQYF. The chain couples TRBV6-5 to TRBJ2-5; the D gene is possibly TRBD1 (6 bases). The CDR3 loop spans 13 amino acids. The germline V and J ends were trimmed by 0 bases and 5 bases, with 7 bases remaining between them. CDR1 is MNHEY, CDR2 SVGAGI, per germline.

This clone was seen only once. The rearrangement uses TRBV9 and TRBJ1-3, with D unresolved. This CDR3 has 15 residues. Germline-derived CDR1 and CDR2 are SGDLS and YYNGEE. Deletions cut 1 base from V and 0 bases from J, with 8 bases between. CDR3: CASSVQESSGNTIYF. CDR3 in DNA: TGTGCCAGCAGCGTACAGGAAAGCTCTGGAAACACCATATATTTT.

V usage is TRBV30 and J usage is TRBJ1-2; tentatively, D is TRBD1 (5 bases). Germline assignment: CDR1 GTSNPN and CDR2 SVGIG (reference sequence). Trimming removed 4 bases at V and 4 bases at J, with 16 bases between. The length of the CDR3 is 14 residues. CDR3 DNA: TGTGCCTGGATTATAAACAGGAGCGGCTATGGCTACACCTTC. Translated, it gives CAWIINRSGYGYTF.

The genes are TRBV19 and TRBJ1-5; D not certain. The CDR3 runs 12 residues. Germline CDR1 is LNHDA and CDR2 is SQIVND (reference sequence). The V end was cut by 5 bases, the J end by 4 bases, with 6 bases between. As DNA, the CDR3 is TGTGCCAGTAGTCCTCTAAATCAGCCCCAGCATTTT. As protein: CASSPLNQPQHF. Full variable domain (remainder filled in from reference TRBV19 and TRBJ1-5): DGGITQSPKYLFRKEGQNVTLSCEQNLNHDAMYWYRQDPGQGLRLIYYSQIVNDFQKGDIAEGYSVSREKKESFPLTVTSAQKNPTAFYLCASSPLNQPQHFGDGTRLSIL.

V is TRBV5-1 and J is TRBJ1-5, with D possibly matching TRBD1 (6 bases). Deletions cut 7 bases from V and 5 bases from J, with 16 bases between. The CDR3 sequence is 14 residues long. The V gene's germline CDR1 is SGHRS and CDR2 YFSETQ. The CDR3 nucleotides are TGCGCCAGCTCTACAGGGTACGGTGATCAGCCCCAGCATTTT. Its protein product is CASSTGYGDQPQHF.

The chain couples TRBV27 to TRBJ1-2; the D gene is possibly TRBD1 (5 bases). V lost 5 bases to trimming and J lost 5 bases, with 18 bases between them. Germline loops: CDR1 MNHEY, CDR2 SMNVEV (reference sequence). The CDR3 contains 15 residues. CDR3: CASSRVGGKGYGYTF. CDR3 in DNA: TGTGCCAGCAGTCGGGTGGGGGGGAAGGGATATGGCTACACCTTC.

The chain links TRBV18 to TRBJ2-7, with TRBD1 matching over 7 bases. In germline, CDR1 is KGHSH, CDR2 LQKENI. The CDR3 length is 12 residues. The ends lost 4 bases at V and 5 bases at J; junction bases unmatched: 2. The CDR3 region has the DNA TGTGCCAGCTCACGCAGGGGGAACGAGCAGTACTTC. This sequence encodes CASSRRGNEQYF.

This clone has a single count. The V call is TRBV4-1, the J call TRBJ1-6; D unclear. Germline assignment: CDR1 MGHRA and CDR2 YSYEKL. V lost 0 bases, J lost 10 bases, and 10 bases lay in between. The CDR3 extends over 14 amino acids. CDR3 protein: CASSQEKNTSPLHF. The CDR3 DNA reads as TGCGCCAGCAGCCAAGAAAAGAATACCTCACCCCTCCACTTT.

This chain joins TRBV28 and TRBJ1-1, with TRBD1 identical over 7 bases. CDR1 and CDR2 from the germline V gene are MDHEN and SYDVKM. This CDR3 contains 14 residues. V shed 7 bases and J 0 bases; nucleotides not matched to a gene: 5. Here the CDR3 DNA reads TGTGCCAGCAAAGAGGGGGCTTTGAACACTGAAGCTTTCTTT. It yields the protein CASKEGALNTEAFF.

V is TRBV12-5 and J is TRBJ1-2; D remains ambiguous. The CDR3 covers 12 residues. Trimming cost V 3 bases and J 3 bases, with 5 bases left between them. In germline, CDR1 is LGHNT, CDR2 FRNRAP. DNA of the CDR3: TGTGCTAGTGGTTTCAATGACTATGGCTACACCTTC. Translation: CASGFNDYGYTF.

The chain couples TRBV29-1 to TRBJ1-1; D uncertain. Germline V gives CDR1 SQVTM, CDR2 ANQGSEA. The CDR3 length is 10 residues. V was trimmed by 3 bases and J by 8 bases, leaving 7 bases between them. CDR3 in amino acids: CSVEEMEAFF. The CDR3 region has the DNA TGCAGCGTTGAGGAAATGGAAGCTTTCTTT.

J is TRBJ2-7 and V is TRBV10-3; 9 bases align to TRBD1. CDR1 is ENHRY, CDR2 SYGVKD, per germline. V gave up 6 bases and J gave up 4 bases; unmatched junction bases: 4. There are 13 residues in the CDR3. The CDR3 sequence: CAISRTGVYEQYF. CDR3 coding DNA: TGTGCCATCAGCCGGACAGGGGTATACGAGCAGTACTTC.

This chain links TRBV27 with TRBJ1-1; unclear D gene. Germline values: CDR1 MNHEY, CDR2 SMNVEV (reference sequence). The germline V and J ends were trimmed by 6 bases and 1 base, with 12 bases remaining between them. The CDR3 consists of 14 residues. CDR3 sequence (DNA): TGTGCCAGCAGAATAAGAGGCTGGAACACTGAAGCTTTCTTT. Amino acids: CASRIRGWNTEAFF.

V and J are TRBV30 and TRBJ1-4; D ambiguous. V gave up 4 bases and J gave up 8 bases, with 11 bases separating them. The CDR3 spans 12 residues. From germline, CDR1 is GTSNPN and CDR2 SVGIG (reference sequence). The CDR3 sequence: CAWTSVEEKLFF. As DNA, the CDR3 is TGTGCCTGGACGTCAGTGGAGGAAAAACTGTTTTTT.

The rearrangement uses TRBV15 and TRBJ2-2; TRBD1 is a possible D gene (6 bases). V lost 2 bases and J 1 base, leaving 17 bases between the germline ends. Per the germline V gene, CDR1 is LNHNV and CDR2 is YYDKDF (reference sequence). The CDR3 sequence is 18 residues long. CDR3 DNA sequence: TGTGCCACCAGCAGACACAAGGGGGACCCCGAGAACACCGGGGAGCTGTTTTTT. Translating gives CATSRHKGDPENTGELFF.

This clone was seen a handful of times. J is TRBJ2-5 and V is TRBV28; 11 bases map to TRBD1. The CDR3 extends over 15 amino acids. Germline CDR1 MDHEN, CDR2 SYDVKM. The V gene end was trimmed by 2 bases and the J gene end by 4 bases; junction bases not matched to a gene: 3. The CDR3 here is CASSLTGQGGETQYF. In DNA, the CDR3 is TGTGCCAGCAGTTTAACGGGACAGGGGGGAGAGACCCAGTACTTC. The variable domain in full, with the rest retrieved from reference TRBV28 and TRBJ2-5, is DVKVTQSSRYLVKRTGEKVFLECVQDMDHENMFWYRQDPGLGLRLIYFSYDVKMKEKGDIPEGYSVSREKKERFSLILESASTNQTSMYLCASSLTGQGGETQYFGPGTRLLVL.

The V gene is TRBV3-1 (or the pseudogene TRBV3-2), the J gene TRBJ2-7, with D perhaps matching TRBD1 (6 bases). Germline V CDR1 and CDR2: LGHDT, YNNKEL (reference sequence). CDR3 length equals 13 residues. V lost 4 bases and J lost 4, with 11 bases in between. The CDR3 reads CASSPAGAYEQYF. CDR3 bases: TGTGCCAGCAGCCCCGCAGGGGCGTACGAGCAGTACTTC.

The genes are TRBV30 and TRBJ1-1; D not resolved. CDR3 size: 12 residues. Trimming cost V 4 bases and J 3 bases, with 9 bases left between them. CDR1 and CDR2 from the germline V gene are GTSNPN and SVGIG (reference sequence). DNA for the CDR3: TGTGCCTGGACTTCGGTCCACACTGAAGCTTTCTTT. It specifies CAWTSVHTEAFF. Together with reference TRBV30 and TRBJ1-1, the CDR3 gives the full variable domain: SQTIHQWPATLVQPVGSPLSLECTVEGTSNPNLYWYRQAAGRGLQLLFYSVGIGQISSEVPQNLSASRPQDRQFILSSKKLLLSDSGFYLCAWTSVHTEAFFGQGTRLTVV.

V and J are TRBV11-3 and TRBJ2-3; 7 nucleotides line up with TRBD1. V shed 5 bases, J shed 2 bases, and the junction held 4 bases outside the gene matches. Germline values: CDR1 SGHNT, CDR2 YENEEA. The CDR3 spans 14 residues. The CDR3 loop reads CASSLGTATDTQYF. CDR3 nucleotide sequence: TGTGCCAGCAGCCTCGGGACAGCCACAGATACGCAGTATTTT. The whole variable domain, remainder taken from reference TRBV11-3 and TRBJ2-3, is EAGVVQSPRYKIIEKKQPVAFWCNPISGHNTLYWYLQNLGQGPELLIRYENEEAVDDSQLPKDRFSAERLKGVDSTLKIQPAELGDSAVYLCASSLGTATDTQYFGPGTRLTVL.